This paragraph reports one TCR beta chain. Its target is not known. MiXCR, applied by TCRdb to the 5' RACE reads, yields one record per CDR3 protein. Altogether more than 400,000 distinct CDR3 sequences are present, over 15% being singletons, with the ten largest covering 9% to 15%. These data come from a study of T-cell memory formation after mild COVID-19. Germline V lookup: CDR1 MNHEY, CDR2 SVGEGT. The CDR3 contains 17 residues. V gave up 6 bases and J gave up 0 bases; unmatched junction bases: 12. Overall study findings and caveats: Contracting clones from day 15 to 85 had balanced CD4/CD8; later expanders favoured CD4+.

This sequence was found in an adult woman who had mild COVID-19 (a few samples of this study predate the infection). Cell type and time point are not known. The sample comprised PBMCs or a T cell subset sorted from them (not recorded which). The chain joins TRBV6-2 or TRBV6-3 to TRBJ2-3; TRBD2 agrees at 7 bases. The CDR3 DNA reads TGTGCCAGCAGGCCGCTCGGCGGGAGTATCAGCACAGATACGCAGTATTTT. This translates into CASRPLGGSISTDTQYF.